This entry describes one T cell receptor beta chain. The antigen remains unidentified. The data stem from a study of OX40 agonist ivuxolimab in advanced cancers. Study context: Among those enrolled, mean age was about 58 years (range about 23 to 79) and 75% to 85% were male. Regarding the study as a whole: Among T cells, CD8+ cells averaged more expanded clones than CD4+ cells.

Deletions cut 4 bases from V and 2 bases from J, with 9 bases between. The V gene's germline CDR1 is GTSNPN and CDR2 SVGIG (reference sequence). This CDR3 has 12 amino acids. Profiling relied on immunoSEQ multiplex PCR, and the TCRdb table lists in-frame clones only, not all of them. The sample holds 95,000 to 120,000 clones, 75% to 95% seen once. This specimen was CD4+ or CD8+ T cells sorted from blood, taken in a trial of the OX40 agonist ivuxolimab. The V call is TRBV30, the J call TRBJ2-7, with D hard to call. This clonotype was sampled from an adult with an advanced solid tumor such as melanoma, head and neck, liver or kidney cancer. The CDR3 DNA is TGTGCCTGGAATGCCGGTCCCTACGAGCAGTACTTC. Amino acid sequence: CAWNAGPYEQYF.